What follows are 15 T cell receptor beta chains derived from one specimen sequenced in a study of tumor and adjacent non-tumor tissue in lung cancer. A modified ARM-PCR protocol with three rounds of nested PCR amplified TCRbeta. TCRdb used MiXCR to reprocess the multiplex PCR reads, holding one entry per CDR3 protein. The profile covers more than 85,000 distinct CDR3 sequences, with roughly two thirds appearing a single time and approximately 15% taken by the ten largest. RNA was extracted from bulk tissue without any cell sorting. The sample taken for sequencing was lung tumor tissue. These receptors were taken from a man in his 70s with non-small cell lung cancer.

J is TRBJ2-1 and V is TRBV4-1, with a weak D call TRBD2 (5 bases). CDR3 size: 16 residues. CDR1 and CDR2 from the germline V gene are MGHRA and YSYEKL. The V end was cut by 8 bases, the J end by 0 bases, with 17 bases between. This CDR3 is CASGPLSGISYNEQFF. CDR3 nucleotide sequence: TGCGCCAGCGGCCCCCTCAGCGGAATCTCCTACAATGAGCAGTTCTTC.

Comments on this clonotype: A much larger clone differs by one base, so this may be a read error. No conserved phenylalanine or tryptophan is present at the end of the CDR3, so a read error is the likely explanation. The chain recombines TRBV14 with TRBJ2-1, with D possibly TRBD1 on 7 matching bases. Germline V gene lookup returns CDR1 SGHDN and CDR2 FVKESK. V was clipped by 1 base and J by 13 bases, with 20 bases between them. The CDR3 contains 15 residues. In DNA, the CDR3 is TGTGCCAGCAGCCAAGTACCAGGGGGGCAGGTCGTTCAGTTCTCC. Protein: CASSQVPGGQVVQFS.

Remarks on this clonotype: A junction boundary mismatches the germline segment, possibly from a read error. The chain couples TRBV6-1 to TRBJ2-1; a possible D gene is TRBD2 (6 bases). The V gene's germline CDR1 is MNHNS and CDR2 SASEGT. The CDR3 is 16 amino acids. CDR3 DNA sequence: TGTGGCAGCAGGGACTCTTCTGCGAGCTCCTACAATGAGCGGTTCTTC. It translates to CGSRDSSASSYNERFF.

This clonotype was seen ten or more times. This chain links TRBV30 with TRBJ2-7, with 7 bases that match TRBD1. J gave up 8 bases and V 1 base, and 5 bases lay outside the gene matches. This CDR3 has 12 residues. CDR1 and CDR2 (germline): GTSNPN, SVGIG (reference sequence). The CDR3 sequence is CAWSATGKKQYF. CDR3 DNA: TGTGCCTGGAGTGCGACAGGGAAAAAGCAGTACTTC.

About this clonotype itself: The junction departs from germline at one end; a sequencing error may be responsible. The chain links TRBV12-3 or TRBV12-4 to TRBJ1-3; 9 nucleotides match TRBD1. This CDR3 comprises 15 residues. CDR3 DNA sequence: TGTACCAGCAGACTACAGGGGGCCTCTGAAAACACCATATATTTT. As protein: CTSRLQGASENTIYF.

On this clonotype itself: The junction shows a germline mismatch at one end, possibly a read error. The chain recombines TRBV6-1 with TRBJ1-6, with D unclear. The CDR3 extends over 14 amino acids. Germline V lookup: CDR1 MNHNS, CDR2 SASEGT. CDR3: CASSGLGKGSPLHF. The CDR3 DNA follows: TGTGCCAGTAGTGGACTGGGGAAAGGTTCACCCCTCCACTTT.

Concerning this clonotype: At one end, the junction sequence differs from germline, possibly due to a read error. The V gene is TRBV24-1, the J gene TRBJ2-5; no clear D. Germline V gives CDR1 KGHDR, CDR2 SFDVKD. CDR3 length equals 13 residues. Here the CDR3 DNA reads TGTGCCGCCAGTGATAGGTCCCTTCGGACCCAGTACTTC. Its protein is CAASDRSLRTQYF.

Details on this clonotype: A junction end diverges from the germline sequence, so it may reflect a read error. Written as DNA, the CDR3 is TGTACCAGCAGTTTTCTACAGGGTATGGGAAACACCATATATTTT. This codes for CTSSFLQGMGNTIYF. V gene TRBV28 combines with J gene TRBJ1-3; possible D gene TRBD1, 6 bases. The CDR3 covers 15 residues. Germline lookup yields CDR1 MDHEN and CDR2 SYDVKM.

Turning to this clonotype: Relative to the germline gene, one junction end is altered; a read error may explain this. The rearrangement joins TRBV29-1 to TRBJ2-5, with 10 nucleotides matching TRBD1. The length of the CDR3 is 17 residues. The V gene's germline CDR1 is SQVTM and CDR2 ANQGSEA. This CDR3 is CSVEDRYGTGEAETRYF. CDR3 nucleotides: TGCAGCGTTGAAGACCGCTATGGGACAGGGGAGGCTGAGACCCGGTACTTC.

J is TRBJ2-3 and V is TRBV29-1, with 9 bases fitting TRBD2. Germline CDR1 is SQVTM and CDR2 is ANQGSEA. The CDR3 is made up of 14 amino acids. J lost 4 bases, V lost 5 bases, and 7 bases had no gene match. DNA for the CDR3: TGCAGCGTTTTTGGGACTAGCCTTTCAGATACGCAGTATTTT. This sequence encodes CSVFGTSLSDTQYF.

To note about this clonotype: This may stem from a read error, because a much larger clone lies one nucleotide away. The V and J genes are TRBV6-2 or TRBV6-3 and TRBJ1-6; D is ambiguous. This CDR3 is 14 amino acids long. CDR1 MNHEY and CDR2 SVGEGT come from the germline V gene. The DNA of the CDR3 is TGTGTCAGCAACTGGAGCTCCTATAATTCACCCCTCCACTTT. Its translation: CVSNWSSYNSPLHF.

This chain uses TRBV20-1 with TRBJ2-7; possibly TRBD1 for D (6 bases). V lost 3 bases to trimming and J lost 1 base, with 13 bases between them. Germline loops: CDR1 DFQATT, CDR2 SNEGSKA (reference sequence). This CDR3 has 14 residues. The CDR3 DNA is TGCAGTGCTAGGGCCGACAGGAATTCCTACGAGCAGTACTTC. Residues: CSARADRNSYEQYF.

The chain links TRBV11-2 to TRBJ2-7; the D call may be TRBD1 or TRBD2 (5 bases each). V was pared by 7 bases and J by 0 bases, with 16 bases between. Germline values: CDR1 SGHAT, CDR2 FQNNGV. The CDR3 runs 15 residues. The CDR3, as DNA: TGTGCCAGCACCCCCCGGGGCGGAAACTCCTACGAGCAGTACTTC. Translation gives CASTPRGGNSYEQYF.

A note on this clonotype: A clone one base away is much larger, so this may be a read error. This chain connects TRBV28 to TRBJ2-4; D tentatively fits TRBD1 or TRBD2 (5 bases each). The CDR3 consists of 11 residues. The germline CDR1 and CDR2 sequences are MDHEN and SYDVKM. The CDR3 sequence is CAIRGGNVQYF. Here the CDR3 DNA reads TGTGCCATCCGGGGCGGAAACGTTCAGTACTTC.

Concerning this clonotype: The junction and the germline gene differ at one end; a read error may be behind it. The chain carries TRBV29-1 and TRBJ2-1; tentatively, D is TRBD1 (5 bases). Germline-derived CDR1 and CDR2 are SQVTM and ANQGSEA. The CDR3 covers 14 residues. The CDR3 DNA sequence: TGCATCGTTCTTACCGACAGCTCTTACTATGAGCAGTTCTTC. This sequence encodes CIVLTDSSYYEQFF.